The subject of this entry is one T cell receptor (beta chain). The data derive from a study of T cells after yellow fever vaccination. Study-level information: It was SMART-Seq v4 Ultra Low Input that prepared the fractions with low cell numbers.

Per germline, CDR1 DFQATT and CDR2 SNEGSKA (reference sequence). Trimming at V came to 6 bases and at J to 2 bases, leaving 4 bases not matched to a gene. The CDR3 sequence is 12 residues long. Researchers made TCR cDNA using 5'RACE template switching, and this step added a universal primer site and UMIs. MiXCR, applied by TCRdb to the 5' RACE reads, yields one record per CDR3 protein. The table has 80,000 to 100,000 distinct CDR3 sequences, over 8% seen once; the top ten hold around 16%. Study results and caveats: Subsequent booster samples again held most clones from primary vaccination (96% CD4, 85% to 90% CD8). Repertoires obtained by FACS sorting could include abundant clonotypes that entered as contaminants from the bulk population.

The V and J genes are TRBV20-1 and TRBJ2-7; 7 bases agree with TRBD1. This clonotype originated in a man between 18 and 29 years old who received the YFV17D yellow fever vaccine. The sample here was CD8+ T cells not binding an NS4B(214-222) dextramer, sorted from PBMCs, taken more than 13 days after the first yellow fever vaccination. The chain's CDR3 is CSAQQGTYEQYV. CDR3 bases: TGCAGTGCCCAACAGGGGACCTACGAGCAGTACGTC.